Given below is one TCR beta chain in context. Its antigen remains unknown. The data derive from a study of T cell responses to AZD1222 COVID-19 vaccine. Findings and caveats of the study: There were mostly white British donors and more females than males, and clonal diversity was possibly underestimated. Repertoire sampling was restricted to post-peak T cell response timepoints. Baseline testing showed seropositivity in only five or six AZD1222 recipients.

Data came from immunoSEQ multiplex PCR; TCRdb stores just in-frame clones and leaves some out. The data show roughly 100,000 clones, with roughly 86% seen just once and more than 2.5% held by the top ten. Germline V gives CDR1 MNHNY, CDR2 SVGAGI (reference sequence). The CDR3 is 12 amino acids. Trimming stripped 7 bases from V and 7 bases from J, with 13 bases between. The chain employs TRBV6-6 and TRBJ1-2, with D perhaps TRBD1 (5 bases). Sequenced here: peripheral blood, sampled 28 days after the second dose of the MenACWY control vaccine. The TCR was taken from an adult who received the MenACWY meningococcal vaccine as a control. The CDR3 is CASTSRGGGYTF. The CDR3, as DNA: TGTGCCAGCACCTCCCGGGGGGGTGGCTACACCTTC.